These T cell receptor beta chains were read from a single sample in a study of PD-L1 blockade in urothelial cancer. The method was immunoSEQ multiplex PCR; TCRdb's version includes in-frame clones alone and lacks a portion of them. The data hold about 82,000 clones, with 82% observed a single time. This sample comprised PBMCs, obtained around atezolizumab (anti-PD-L1) treatment. These receptors all come from a man between 65 and 79 years old with urothelial cancer. Both conserved end residues are part of each CDR3. Fields, in order: clone size, D gene, V gene, J gene, CDR3 protein, CDR3 DNA. The D gene is left open where the match is weak. Rows give clone size only sometimes, using once, few, many, or a class for an expanded clone.

abundance: once; d_gene: TRBD2; v_gene: TRBV2; j_gene: TRBJ2-3; CDR3aa: CASKRGGLGDTQYF; CDR3nt: TGTGCCAGCAAGCGGGGGGGCCTCGGAGATACGCAGTATTTT
abundance: .; d_gene: TRBD1; v_gene: TRBV5-4; j_gene: TRBJ2-7; CDR3aa: CASSSKQGAREQYF; CDR3nt: TGTGCCAGCAGCTCTAAACAGGGGGCACGCGAGCAGTACTTC
abundance: .; d_gene: .; v_gene: TRBV19; j_gene: TRBJ1-4; CDR3aa: CASGYQGLATNEKLFF; CDR3nt: TGTGCCAGTGGCTATCAGGGTCTAGCAACTAATGAAAAACTGTTTTTT
abundance: .; d_gene: .; v_gene: TRBV5-1; j_gene: TRBJ1-2; CDR3aa: CASSKAGREENGYTF; CDR3nt: TGCGCCAGCAGCAAGGCCGGGAGAGAGGAGAATGGCTACACCTTC
abundance: .; d_gene: TRBD1; v_gene: TRBV19; j_gene: TRBJ2-5; CDR3aa: CASRDRGGETQYF; CDR3nt: TGTGCCAGTAGGGACAGGGGGGGAGAGACCCAGTACTTC
abundance: few; d_gene: TRBD1; v_gene: TRBV5-1; j_gene: TRBJ1-3; CDR3aa: CASSRAGQGSGNTIYF; CDR3nt: TGCGCCAGCAGCCGCGCGGGACAGGGCTCTGGAAACACCATATATTTT
abundance: .; d_gene: .; v_gene: TRBV9; j_gene: TRBJ1-6; CDR3aa: CASSPPGGGGSPLHF; CDR3nt: TGTGCCAGCAGCCCACCCGGGGGGGGAGGCTCACCCCTCCACTTT
abundance: .; d_gene: .; v_gene: TRBV5-1; j_gene: TRBJ2-1; CDR3aa: CASSFRNRNEQFF; CDR3nt: TGCGCCAGCAGCTTTCGTAATAGAAATGAGCAGTTCTTC
abundance: .; d_gene: .; v_gene: TRBV27; j_gene: TRBJ2-3; CDR3aa: CASSRGQSTDTQYF; CDR3nt: TGTGCCAGCAGTCGCGGACAGAGCACAGATACGCAGTATTTT
abundance: .; d_gene: .; v_gene: TRBV25-1; j_gene: TRBJ2-1; CDR3aa: CASSERFGNGGPGDEQFF; CDR3nt: TGTGCCAGCAGTGAACGCTTCGGAAACGGGGGGCCTGGGGATGAGCAGTTCTTC
abundance: .; d_gene: TRBD1; v_gene: TRBV10-3; j_gene: TRBJ2-5; CDR3aa: CAISESAGGGETQYF; CDR3nt: TGTGCCATCAGTGAGTCGGCAGGGGGCGGGGAGACCCAGTACTTC
abundance: .; d_gene: .; v_gene: TRBV5-1; j_gene: TRBJ2-2; CDR3aa: CASSQVQTGELFF; CDR3nt: TGCGCCAGCAGCCAGGTCCAGACCGGGGAGCTGTTTTTT
abundance: .; d_gene: .; v_gene: TRBV19; j_gene: TRBJ1-2; CDR3aa: CASRDSPYGYTF; CDR3nt: TGTGCCAGTAGGGACAGCCCCTATGGCTACACCTTC
abundance: .; d_gene: .; v_gene: TRBV21-1; j_gene: TRBJ1-4; CDR3aa: CASTKSVQATNEKLFF; CDR3nt: TGTGCCAGCACCAAATCAGTACAGGCAACTAATGAAAAACTGTTTTTT
abundance: .; d_gene: TRBD2; v_gene: TRBV7-2; j_gene: TRBJ2-7; CDR3aa: CASSPLRTSGSAYEQYF; CDR3nt: TGTGCCAGCAGCCCGCTGCGGACTAGCGGGTCTGCCTACGAGCAGTACTTC
abundance: .; d_gene: .; v_gene: TRBV6-1; j_gene: TRBJ1-3; CDR3aa: CATAGGFSGNTIYF; CDR3nt: TGTGCCACCGCCGGGGGTTTCTCTGGAAACACCATATATTTT
abundance: .; d_gene: .; v_gene: TRBV29-1; j_gene: TRBJ2-3; CDR3aa: CSVRLGRSTDTQYF; CDR3nt: TGCAGCGTACGTCTGGGCCGGAGCACAGATACGCAGTATTTT
abundance: .; d_gene: TRBD1; v_gene: TRBV10-3; j_gene: TRBJ2-3; CDR3aa: CAIMDRERTDTQYF; CDR3nt: TGTGCCATCATGGACAGGGAGAGGACAGATACGCAGTATTTT
abundance: .; d_gene: .; v_gene: TRBV6-5; j_gene: TRBJ2-5; CDR3aa: CASRTVVRGKETQYF; CDR3nt: TGTGCCAGCAGGACAGTCGTAAGGGGAAAAGAGACCCAGTACTTC
abundance: .; d_gene: TRBD1; v_gene: TRBV28; j_gene: TRBJ1-2; CDR3aa: CASSETGTGNYGYTF; CDR3nt: TGTGCCAGCAGCGAAACCGGGACAGGGAACTATGGCTACACCTTC
abundance: .; d_gene: TRBD1; v_gene: TRBV5-1; j_gene: TRBJ1-1; CDR3aa: CASSLWGQGNTEAFF; CDR3nt: TGCGCCAGCAGCCTGTGGGGACAGGGGAACACTGAAGCTTTCTTT
abundance: .; d_gene: TRBD1; v_gene: TRBV11-2; j_gene: TRBJ1-1; CDR3aa: CASREWDRGKDTEAFF; CDR3nt: TGTGCCAGCAGGGAATGGGACAGGGGGAAGGACACTGAAGCTTTCTTT
abundance: .; d_gene: TRBD1; v_gene: TRBV2; j_gene: TRBJ2-2; CDR3aa: CASRGQGAGGELFF; CDR3nt: TGTGCCAGCAGGGGACAGGGGGCTGGCGGGGAGCTGTTTTTT
abundance: .; d_gene: .; v_gene: TRBV19; j_gene: TRBJ2-1; CDR3aa: CASSYGRGYNEQFF; CDR3nt: TGTGCCAGTAGTTACGGCCGGGGCTACAATGAGCAGTTCTTC
abundance: .; d_gene: TRBD2; v_gene: TRBV7-9; j_gene: TRBJ2-7; CDR3aa: CASSPYSAREATYEQYF; CDR3nt: TGTGCCAGCAGCCCCTACTCGGCGCGGGAGGCCACCTACGAGCAGTACTTC
abundance: .; d_gene: .; v_gene: TRBV5-4; j_gene: TRBJ2-1; CDR3aa: CASSLLSSYNEQFF; CDR3nt: TGTGCCAGCAGCCTTCTGAGCTCCTACAATGAGCAGTTCTTC
abundance: .; d_gene: .; v_gene: TRBV6-1; j_gene: TRBJ1-1; CDR3aa: CASSTNEAEAFF; CDR3nt: TGTGCCAGCAGTACAAACGAAGCTGAAGCTTTCTTT
abundance: .; d_gene: .; v_gene: TRBV4-1; j_gene: TRBJ2-7; CDR3aa: CASSQDSRGEQYF; CDR3nt: TGCGCCAGCAGCCAAGATAGCAGGGGCGAGCAGTACTTC
abundance: .; d_gene: .; v_gene: TRBV5-1; j_gene: TRBJ2-5; CDR3aa: CASSLTVGGLGETQYF; CDR3nt: TGCGCCAGCAGCTTGACTGTAGGGGGTCTTGGGGAGACCCAGTACTTC
abundance: .; d_gene: .; v_gene: TRBV7-9; j_gene: TRBJ1-1; CDR3aa: CASSLLQNTEAFF; CDR3nt: TGTGCCAGCAGCTTATTACAGAACACTGAAGCTTTCTTT
abundance: .; d_gene: TRBD1; v_gene: TRBV11-2; j_gene: TRBJ2-5; CDR3aa: CASSLQGEETQYF; CDR3nt: TGTGCCAGCAGCTTACAGGGGGAAGAGACCCAGTACTTC
abundance: .; d_gene: TRBD1; v_gene: TRBV10-3; j_gene: TRBJ1-1; CDR3aa: CATGTGMNTEAFF; CDR3nt: TGTGCCACCGGGACAGGAATGAACACTGAAGCTTTCTTT
abundance: .; d_gene: TRBD1; v_gene: TRBV6-1; j_gene: TRBJ1-2; CDR3aa: CASSETLTGDYGYTF; CDR3nt: TGTGCCAGCAGTGAAACCCTCACAGGGGACTATGGCTACACCTTC
abundance: .; d_gene: .; v_gene: TRBV2; j_gene: TRBJ2-7; CDR3aa: CASRRGLIYEQYF; CDR3nt: TGTGCCAGTCGTCGGGGATTAATCTACGAGCAGTACTTC
abundance: once; d_gene: TRBD2; v_gene: TRBV10-3; j_gene: TRBJ2-7; CDR3aa: CAISESGLAGDSGQYF; CDR3nt: TGTGCCATCAGTGAGTCGGGCCTAGCGGGGGACTCTGGGCAGTACTTC
abundance: .; d_gene: .; v_gene: TRBV11-2; j_gene: TRBJ2-7; CDR3aa: CASSLGTVYSYEQYF; CDR3nt: TGTGCCAGCAGCTTAGGGACAGTGTACTCCTACGAGCAGTACTTC
abundance: .; d_gene: TRBD1; v_gene: TRBV6-5; j_gene: TRBJ1-1; CDR3aa: CASRDRGRTEAFF; CDR3nt: TGTGCCAGCAGGGACAGGGGGCGAACTGAAGCTTTCTTT
abundance: .; d_gene: .; v_gene: TRBV5-1; j_gene: TRBJ1-5; CDR3aa: CASSLSSGGNQPQHF; CDR3nt: TGCGCCAGCAGCTTGAGTTCGGGTGGAAATCAGCCCCAGCATTTT
abundance: once; d_gene: .; v_gene: TRBV6-1; j_gene: TRBJ2-5; CDR3aa: CASSEAGGRVLETQYF; CDR3nt: TGTGCCAGCAGTGAGGCAGGTGGCAGGGTGTTAGAGACCCAGTACTTC
abundance: .; d_gene: .; v_gene: TRBV9; j_gene: TRBJ2-7; CDR3aa: CASSVGAGIYEQYF; CDR3nt: TGTGCCAGCAGCGTAGGGGCAGGGATCTACGAGCAGTACTTC
abundance: .; d_gene: TRBD1; v_gene: TRBV5-6; j_gene: TRBJ2-3; CDR3aa: CASSLVFRDRVDTQYF; CDR3nt: TGTGCCAGCAGCTTGGTTTTCAGGGACAGGGTCGATACGCAGTATTTT
abundance: .; d_gene: .; v_gene: TRBV7-3; j_gene: TRBJ2-7; CDR3aa: CASSLMGNPGDEQYF; CDR3nt: TGTGCCAGCAGCTTAATGGGGAACCCAGGGGACGAGCAGTACTTC
abundance: .; d_gene: TRBD1; v_gene: TRBV9; j_gene: TRBJ1-3; CDR3aa: CASSIQTGAGNTIYF; CDR3nt: TGTGCCAGCAGCATACAAACAGGGGCTGGAAACACCATATATTTT
abundance: few; d_gene: .; v_gene: TRBV5-4; j_gene: TRBJ1-2; CDR3aa: CASSLGLDRTGGYTF; CDR3nt: TGTGCCAGCAGCTTGGGTCTGGACCGAACAGGCGGCTACACCTTC
abundance: .; d_gene: .; v_gene: TRBV2; j_gene: TRBJ1-1; CDR3aa: CASSEAAGKAFF; CDR3nt: TGTGCCAGCAGTGAAGCGGCAGGGAAAGCTTTCTTT
abundance: .; d_gene: .; v_gene: TRBV30; j_gene: TRBJ2-3; CDR3aa: CAWAFGTDTQYF; CDR3nt: TGTGCCTGGGCTTTCGGGACAGATACGCAGTATTTT
abundance: .; d_gene: .; v_gene: TRBV5-1; j_gene: TRBJ2-5; CDR3aa: CASSLGGQETQYF; CDR3nt: TGCGCCAGCAGCTTAGGGGGTCAAGAGACCCAGTACTTC
abundance: few; d_gene: .; v_gene: TRBV9; j_gene: TRBJ2-5; CDR3aa: CASSPGGETQYF; CDR3nt: TGTGCCAGCAGCCCCGGGGGAGAGACCCAGTACTTC
abundance: .; d_gene: TRBD2; v_gene: TRBV15; j_gene: TRBJ2-2; CDR3aa: CATSRGGSSLNTGELFF; CDR3nt: TGTGCCACCAGCAGGGGGGGGAGTTCTTTGAACACCGGGGAGCTGTTTTTT
abundance: .; d_gene: .; v_gene: TRBV20-1; j_gene: TRBJ2-5; CDR3aa: CSALSEETQYF; CDR3nt: TGCAGTGCCCTCTCAGAAGAGACCCAGTACTTC
abundance: .; d_gene: TRBD1; v_gene: TRBV11-2; j_gene: TRBJ1-2; CDR3aa: CASSGRTGGYGYTF; CDR3nt: TGTGCCAGCAGCGGTCGGACAGGGGGCTATGGCTACACCTTC
abundance: .; d_gene: TRBD1; v_gene: TRBV30; j_gene: TRBJ1-1; CDR3aa: CAWTDRATEAFF; CDR3nt: TGTGCCTGGACTGACAGGGCGACTGAAGCTTTCTTT
abundance: .; d_gene: .; v_gene: TRBV5-1; j_gene: TRBJ1-1; CDR3aa: CASSPRGDTEAFF; CDR3nt: TGCGCCAGCAGCCCACGAGGTGACACTGAAGCTTTCTTT
abundance: .; d_gene: TRBD2; v_gene: TRBV29-1; j_gene: TRBJ2-1; CDR3aa: CSVELLAGYNEQFF; CDR3nt: TGCAGCGTTGAACTGCTAGCGGGGTACAATGAGCAGTTCTTC